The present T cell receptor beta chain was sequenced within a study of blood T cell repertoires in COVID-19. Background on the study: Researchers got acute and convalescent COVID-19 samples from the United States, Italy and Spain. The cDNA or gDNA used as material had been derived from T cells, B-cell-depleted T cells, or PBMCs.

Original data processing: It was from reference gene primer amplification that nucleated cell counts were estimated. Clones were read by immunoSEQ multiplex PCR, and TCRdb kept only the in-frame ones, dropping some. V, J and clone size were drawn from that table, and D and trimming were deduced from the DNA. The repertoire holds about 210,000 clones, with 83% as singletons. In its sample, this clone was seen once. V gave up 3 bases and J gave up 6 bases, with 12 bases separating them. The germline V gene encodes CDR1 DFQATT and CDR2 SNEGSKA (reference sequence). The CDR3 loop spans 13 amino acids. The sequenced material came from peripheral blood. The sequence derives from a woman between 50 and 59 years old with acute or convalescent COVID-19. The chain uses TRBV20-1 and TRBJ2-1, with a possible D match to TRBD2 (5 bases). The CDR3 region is CSASRIGSNEQFF. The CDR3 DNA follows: TGCAGTGCTAGTAGGATTGGGAGCAATGAGCAGTTCTTC.